One and the same sample provided the 12 T cell receptor beta chains below, sequenced in a study of memory CD4+ T cells and cytomegalovirus serostatus. The sort gate was single viable CD3+CD4+CD8-CD45RO+ cells for memory CD4+ T cells. Clones were read by immunoSEQ multiplex PCR, and TCRdb kept only the in-frame ones, dropping some. Among 80,000 or so clones listed, 78% were seen once. The sample consisted of memory CD4+ T cells from blood. Source of these receptors: an adult in good health and CMV-seropositive.

V is TRBV7-9 and J is TRBJ1-1; 7 bases fit TRBD1. J lost 10 bases, V lost 0 bases, and 8 bases had no gene match. This CDR3 spans 14 amino acids. Looked up from germline, CDR1 is SEHNR and CDR2 is FQNEAQ (reference sequence). The CDR3 DNA reads TGTGCCAGCAGCTTAGCGGGGGGGACAGTATTAGCTTTCTTT. Protein: CASSLAGGTVLAFF.

The chain joins TRBV5-6 to TRBJ2-2; D gene uncertain. The germline V and J ends were trimmed by 0 bases and 2 bases, with 8 bases remaining between them. Germline V gene data show CDR1 as SGHDT and CDR2 as YYEEEE. The CDR3 covers 15 residues. CDR3 in amino acids: CASSLVDDNTGELFF. The CDR3 bases are TGTGCCAGCAGCTTGGTTGACGATAACACCGGGGAGCTGTTTTTT.

This clone was counted once. The chain uses TRBV6-5 and TRBJ1-1; the match to TRBD1 covers 7 bases. Germline V CDR1 and CDR2: MNHEY, SVGAGI. Germline trimming cut 5 bases from V and 6 bases from J; bases unmatched to any gene: 6. CDR3 length: 13 residues. CDR3 protein: CASSRRQGAEAFF. In DNA form, the CDR3 reads TGTGCCAGCAGTCGTAGACAGGGAGCTGAAGCTTTCTTT.

This chain uses TRBV9 with TRBJ2-3, with unresolved D. CDR1 is SGDLS and CDR2 is YYNGEE in the germline V gene. The CDR3 spans 15 residues. The V and J ends lost 1 base and 0 bases respectively, with 9 bases between them. In DNA form, the CDR3 reads TGTGCCAGCAGCGTAAGATTTCAGAGCACAGATACGCAGTATTTT. Protein: CASSVRFQSTDTQYF.

The chain is built from TRBV18 and TRBJ1-1; D ambiguous. Trimming took off 3 bases at V and 7 bases at J, with 12 bases between the two ends. Germline V gene data show CDR1 as KGHSH and CDR2 as LQKENI. This CDR3 spans 13 amino acids. CDR3 sequence: CASSPPSGNEAFF. As DNA, the CDR3 is TGTGCCAGCTCACCCCCCTCCGGCAATGAAGCTTTCTTT.

The chain carries TRBV29-1 and TRBJ2-1; the match to TRBD2 covers 8 bases. V was pared by 6 bases and J by 0 bases, with 16 bases of the junction left unmatched. CDR1 and CDR2 from the germline V gene are SQVTM and ANQGSEA. The CDR3 has 18 residues. This CDR3 reads CSVGWGLGFPYSYNEQFF. DNA for the CDR3: TGCAGCGTGGGGTGGGGACTAGGGTTCCCATACTCCTACAATGAGCAGTTCTTC.

This clone was seen a few times. The chain is built from TRBV19 and TRBJ1-1, with 7 bases that match TRBD1. Germline assignment: CDR1 LNHDA and CDR2 SQIVND (reference sequence). This CDR3 has 13 residues. With V trimmed by 10 bases and J by 1 base, 6 bases remained unmatched. The CDR3 loop reads CATGRTGNTEAFF. The CDR3 nucleotides are TGTGCCACCGGCCGGACAGGGAACACTGAAGCTTTCTTT.

The J gene is TRBJ2-6, the V gene TRBV5-1; D is undetermined. The V end was cut by 4 bases, the J end by 0 bases, with 11 bases between. The CDR3 runs to 16 residues. Germline V lookup: CDR1 SGHRS, CDR2 YFSETQ. The CDR3 DNA sequence: TGCGCCAGCAGCACGCAAGGAAGCTCTGGGGCCAACGTCCTGACTTTC. It encodes CASSTQGSSGANVLTF. The variable domain in full, with the rest retrieved from reference TRBV5-1 and TRBJ2-6, is KAGVTQTPRYLIKTRGQQVTLSCSPISGHRSVSWYQQTPGQGLQFLFEYFSETQRNKGNFPGRFSGRQFSNSRSEMNVSTLELGDSALYLCASSTQGSSGANVLTFGAGSRLTVL.

This sequence joins TRBV10-2 and TRBJ1-2, with TRBD1 matching 7 bases. Germline V gene sequence: CDR1 WSHSY, CDR2 SAAADI. The V and J ends lost 0 bases and 6 bases, in that order; junction bases with no gene match: 4. The CDR3 totals 14 residues. The CDR3 coding sequence is TGCGCCAGCAGTGAGTCGGGCAGGGGGGATGGCTACACCTTC. Amino acid sequence: CASSESGRGDGYTF.

The sample holds one count of this clone. The chain has TRBV27 and TRBJ1-1; the D is unclear. CDR3 length equals 19 residues. V was shortened by 8 bases and J by 1 base, with 29 bases between the two germline ends. The germline V gene encodes CDR1 MNHEY and CDR2 SMNVEV (reference sequence). The CDR3 spells CASSNFWGAVLGENTEAFF. The CDR3 DNA follows: TGTGCCAGCTCGAATTTTTGGGGAGCCGTTCTTGGGGAGAACACTGAAGCTTTCTTT.

At least ten counts were recorded for this clone. The chain recombines TRBV7-9 with TRBJ2-5; 7 bases are shared with TRBD2. V was pared by 1 base and J by 1 base, with 0 bases of the junction left unmatched. Germline V gives CDR1 SEHNR, CDR2 FQNEAQ (reference sequence). The CDR3 runs 14 residues. The CDR3 DNA reads TGTGCCAGCAGCTTAGGACTAGCCCAAGAGACCCAGTACTTC. Translation: CASSLGLAQETQYF.

V gene TRBV5-6 combines with J gene TRBJ1-1; tentatively, D is TRBD1 (6 bases). Trimming stripped 3 bases from V and 7 bases from J, with 13 bases between. Germline CDR1 SGHDT, CDR2 YYEEEE. The CDR3 has 13 amino acids. The CDR3 DNA reads as TGTGCCAGCAGCTCCGGACAGCCGAGTGAAGCTTTCTTT. Protein: CASSSGQPSEAFF. The full variable domain, with the rest looked up from reference TRBV5-6 and TRBJ1-1, is DAGVTQSPTHLIKTRGQQVTLRCSPKSGHDTVSWYQQALGQGPQFIFQYYEEEERQRGNFPDRFSGHQFPNYSSELNVNALLLGDSALYLCASSSGQPSEAFFGQGTRLTVV.